One T cell receptor beta chain is described in this entry. Its antigen is unidentified. TCRdb passed the 5' RACE reads through MiXCR, listing each CDR3 protein once. This sample has 350,000 to 450,000 distinct CDR3 sequences; approximately 17% occur once, and the top ten carry approximately 12%. These data come from a study of identical twins. Germline V gene data show CDR1 as MNHEY and CDR2 as SVGEGT. This CDR3 has 15 residues. Trimming at V came to 6 bases and at J to 3 bases, leaving 8 bases not matched to a gene. Notes on the study in general: Fewer insertions were carried by abundant cord blood beta clonotypes, but none was seen in memory repertoires. Twin pairs' shared out-of-frame alpha sequences were enriched in low generation probability. Invariant cells of the MAIT and iNKT types might have partly distorted the zero-insertion analyses.

The donor group consisted entirely of healthy Caucasians. V and J are TRBV6-2 or TRBV6-3 and TRBJ2-7, with 10 positions matching TRBD1. The source of this sequence is a man aged 50 or older in good health. Sequenced material: naive T cells sorted from blood. The CDR3 region has the DNA TGTGCCAGCAGGGACCGGACAGGGGGTGGCTACGAGCAGTACTTC. It translates to CASRDRTGGGYEQYF.